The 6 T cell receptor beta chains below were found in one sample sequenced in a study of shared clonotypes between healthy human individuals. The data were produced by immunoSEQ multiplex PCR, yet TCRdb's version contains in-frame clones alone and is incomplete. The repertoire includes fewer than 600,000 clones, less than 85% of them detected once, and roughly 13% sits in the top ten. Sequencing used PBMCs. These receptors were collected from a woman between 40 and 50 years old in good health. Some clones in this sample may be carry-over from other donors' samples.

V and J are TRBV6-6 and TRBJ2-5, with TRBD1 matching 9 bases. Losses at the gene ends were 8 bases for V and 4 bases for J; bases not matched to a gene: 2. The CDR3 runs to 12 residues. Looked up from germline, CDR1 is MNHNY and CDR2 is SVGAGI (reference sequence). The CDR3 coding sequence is TGTGCCAGCGGGACAGGGCGAGAGACCCAGTACTTC. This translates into CASGTGRETQYF.

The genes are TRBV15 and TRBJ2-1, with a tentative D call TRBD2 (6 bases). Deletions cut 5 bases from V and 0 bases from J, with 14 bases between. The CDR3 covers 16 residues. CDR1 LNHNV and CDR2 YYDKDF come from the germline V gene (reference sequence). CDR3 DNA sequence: TGTGCCACCAGCCGCGGAGCGGGTAGCTCCTACAATGAGCAGTTCTTC. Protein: CATSRGAGSSYNEQFF.

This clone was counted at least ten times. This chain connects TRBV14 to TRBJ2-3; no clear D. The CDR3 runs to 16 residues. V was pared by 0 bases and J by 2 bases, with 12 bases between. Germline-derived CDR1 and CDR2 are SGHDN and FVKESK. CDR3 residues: CASSQDVASFTDTQYF. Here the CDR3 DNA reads TGTGCCAGCAGCCAAGATGTAGCAAGCTTCACAGATACGCAGTATTTT.

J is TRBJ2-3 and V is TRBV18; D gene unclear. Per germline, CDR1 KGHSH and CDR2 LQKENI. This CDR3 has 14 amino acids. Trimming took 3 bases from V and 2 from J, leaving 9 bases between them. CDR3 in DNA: TGTGCCAGCTCACCCCGGGCCTACACAGATACGCAGTATTTT. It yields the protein CASSPRAYTDTQYF.

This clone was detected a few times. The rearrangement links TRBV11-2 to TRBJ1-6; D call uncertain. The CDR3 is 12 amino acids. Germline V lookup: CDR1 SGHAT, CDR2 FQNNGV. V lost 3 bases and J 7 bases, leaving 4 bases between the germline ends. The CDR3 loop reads CASSFINSPLHF. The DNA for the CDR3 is TGTGCCAGCAGCTTCATCAATTCACCCCTCCACTTT.

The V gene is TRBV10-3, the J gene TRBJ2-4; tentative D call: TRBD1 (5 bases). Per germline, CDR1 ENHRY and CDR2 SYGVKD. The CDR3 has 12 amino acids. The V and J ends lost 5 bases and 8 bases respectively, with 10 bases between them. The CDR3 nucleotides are TGTGCCATCAGTCAAGACAGTGACATTCAGTACTTC. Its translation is CAISQDSDIQYF.